This T cell receptor (beta chain) is drawn from a study of T cells in Graves' hyperthyroidism and ophthalmopathy. CDR3 length equals 12 residues. Per the germline V gene, CDR1 is LGHDT and CDR2 is YNNKEL (reference sequence). Amplified regions were TCR beta CDR3 sequences from RNA transcripts. First-round RT-PCR of the TCR CDR3 relied on the HTBI primer set. TCRdb processed the multiplex PCR reads anew with MiXCR; each CDR3 protein has one entry. The sample includes about 500,000 distinct CDR3 sequences, about 16% of them seen just once. This clonotype was picked up many times. Mismatch with germline at one junction end may stem from a read error.

Sequencing input: blood. The receptor's source is a woman in her 30s with Graves' ophthalmopathy. The rearrangement uses TRBV3-1 and TRBJ2-7, with D perhaps being TRBD1 or TRBD2 (5 bases each). Written as DNA, the CDR3 is TGTGCCAGCAGCCAAGATATGGGGGAGCAATACTTC. The encoded protein is CASSQDMGEQYF.